Presented here are 26 T cell receptor beta chains from one specimen sequenced in a study of T-cell memory formation after mild COVID-19. TCRdb analysed the 5' RACE reads with MiXCR anew, one entry per CDR3 protein. The repertoire holds tens of thousands of distinct CDR3 sequences, with 7.3% as singletons. Sample: PBMCs or a T cell subset sorted from them (not recorded which). These receptors were collected from a young man who had mild COVID-19 (a few samples of this study predate the infection). Cell type and time point are not known.

The chain couples TRBV29-1 to TRBJ2-5; TRBD1 is a possible D gene (5 bases). Germline loops: CDR1 SQVTM, CDR2 ANQGSEA. This CDR3 spans 10 amino acids. V shed 5 bases and J shed 7 bases, with 8 bases lying between them. The CDR3 spells CSVPQGTQYF. The CDR3 DNA follows: TGCAGCGTTCCCCAGGGGACCCAGTACTTC.

This clonotype was observed a few times. The chain joins TRBV6-5 to TRBJ2-6, with TRBD1 as a possible D gene (6 bases). CDR1 is MNHEY, CDR2 SVGAGI, per germline. V lost 2 bases and J lost 0, with 11 bases in between. The CDR3 is 17 residues long. The CDR3 DNA is TGTGCCAGCAGTTACGGGGGCCCGTCCTCTGGGGCCAACGTCCTGACTTTC. It translates to CASSYGGPSSGANVLTF.

This clonotype showed up just a few times. The rearrangement joins TRBV7-2 to TRBJ2-1; D may match TRBD1 or TRBD2 (5 bases each). The CDR3 spans 15 residues. V was pared by 6 bases and J by 5 bases, with 17 bases between. Germline V gives CDR1 SGHTA, CDR2 FQGNSA. This CDR3 is CASRSGRVVNNEQFF. The CDR3 DNA follows: TGTGCCAGCAGGTCGGGACGGGTTGTAAACAATGAGCAGTTCTTC.

This clonotype was recorded a few times. The chain recombines TRBV7-6 with TRBJ1-3, with 8 bases identical to TRBD1. The CDR3 covers 16 residues. Per germline, CDR1 SGHVS and CDR2 FNYEAQ. V shed 3 bases and J 1 base; nucleotides not matched to a gene: 5. The DNA of the CDR3 is TGTGCCAGCAGCTTTGCCGACAGGGGATCTGGAAACACCATATATTTT. Translated: CASSFADRGSGNTIYF.

This clonotype has just a few counts. CDR3: CASRGKRNQPQHF. CDR3 sequence (DNA): TGTGCCAGCAGGGGAAAGAGAAATCAGCCCCAGCATTTT. This chain joins TRBV28 and TRBJ1-5; D is ambiguous. Trimming pared 6 bases from V and 4 bases from J, leaving 10 bases between. The CDR3 covers 13 residues. Germline V gene sequence: CDR1 MDHEN, CDR2 SYDVKM.

This clonotype was found a few times. The chain recombines TRBV5-1 with TRBJ2-5; D unclear. V lost 2 bases to trimming and J lost 5 bases, with 7 bases between them. In germline, CDR1 is SGHRS, CDR2 YFSETQ. This CDR3 contains 12 residues. The chain's CDR3 is CASSFGAETQYF. The CDR3 nucleotides are TGCGCCAGCAGCTTCGGAGCGGAGACCCAGTACTTC. The whole variable domain, remainder taken from reference TRBV5-1 and TRBJ2-5, is KAGVTQTPRYLIKTRGQQVTLSCSPISGHRSVSWYQQTPGQGLQFLFEYFSETQRNKGNFPGRFSGRQFSNSRSEMNVSTLELGDSALYLCASSFGAETQYFGPGTRLLVL.

This clonotype was observed at least ten times. The chain has TRBV7-6 and TRBJ2-7; 9 bases match TRBD1. Trimming removed 6 bases from V and 2 bases from J; junction bases left unmatched: 8. The germline CDR1 and CDR2 sequences are SGHVS and FNYEAQ. This CDR3 is 15 amino acids long. The CDR3 nucleotides are TGTGCCAGCAGTCTCCAAGGGACAGGGCCCTACGAGCAGTACTTC. Translated, it gives CASSLQGTGPYEQYF.

This clonotype was observed a few times. The gene calls are TRBV7-8 and TRBJ1-6; D is unresolved. The CDR3 has 17 amino acids. In germline, CDR1 is SGHVS, CDR2 FQNEAQ. Trimming shortened V by 0 bases and J by 0 bases, and 9 bases separated the two germline ends. The CDR3 sequence is CASSLARKSSYNSPLHF. The DNA for the CDR3 is TGTGCCAGCAGCTTAGCGCGGAAGAGCTCCTATAATTCACCCCTCCACTTT.

The CDR3 here is CSVGDSGNTIYF. The CDR3 nucleotides are TGCAGCGTCGGTGACTCTGGAAACACCATATATTTT. The chain carries TRBV29-1 and TRBJ1-3, with D unresolved. The CDR3 is made up of 12 amino acids. Trimming took off 6 bases at V and 0 bases at J, with 6 bases between the two ends. Germline V gene data show CDR1 as SQVTM and CDR2 as ANQGSEA.

The gene calls are TRBV7-7 and TRBJ2-1, with 11 bases that match TRBD2. Germline values: CDR1 SSHAT, CDR2 FNYEAQ (reference sequence). V trimming: 5 bases; J trimming: 6 bases; junction bases outside the gene matches: 6. This CDR3 is 15 amino acids long. The CDR3 DNA reads as TGTGCCAGCAGCACCTTAGCGGGGGGGGTCAATGAGCAGTTCTTC. It specifies CASSTLAGGVNEQFF.

This clonotype showed up just a few times. The chain recombines TRBV5-1 with TRBJ2-3; D perhaps matches TRBD1 (5 bases). Trimming removed 0 bases from V and 2 bases from J, with 10 bases in between. The CDR3 contains 15 residues. Germline V gene data show CDR1 as SGHRS and CDR2 as YFSETQ. CDR3 residues: CASSLGTKNTDTQYF. CDR3 bases: TGCGCCAGCAGCTTGGGGACAAAGAACACAGATACGCAGTATTTT. Full variable domain (outside the CDR3, taken from reference TRBV5-1 and TRBJ2-3): KAGVTQTPRYLIKTRGQQVTLSCSPISGHRSVSWYQQTPGQGLQFLFEYFSETQRNKGNFPGRFSGRQFSNSRSEMNVSTLELGDSALYLCASSLGTKNTDTQYFGPGTRLTVL.

The V call is TRBV10-1, the J call TRBJ2-2; D remains unclear. Trimming took 8 bases from V and 1 from J, leaving 8 bases between them. Per the germline V gene, CDR1 is WNHNN and CDR2 is SYGVQD (reference sequence). The CDR3 sequence is 13 residues long. The CDR3 sequence: CASQDLNTGELFF. The CDR3, as DNA: TGCGCCAGCCAAGACTTGAACACCGGGGAGCTGTTTTTT.

The rearrangement uses TRBV6-5 and TRBJ2-5; no reliable D call. CDR1 MNHEY and CDR2 SVGAGI come from the germline V gene. V shed 6 bases and J shed 0 bases, with 11 bases lying between them. The CDR3 extends over 14 amino acids. CDR3 coding DNA: TGTGCCAGCAGCCGATGGTCGTACCAAGAGACCCAGTACTTC. Translation: CASSRWSYQETQYF.

The chain joins TRBV6-6 to TRBJ1-6, with TRBD1 identical over 8 bases. This CDR3 contains 16 residues. Germline loops: CDR1 MNHNY, CDR2 SVGAGI (reference sequence). The ends lost 5 bases at V and 5 bases at J; junction bases unmatched: 8. CDR3 loop: CASSARQGRNNSPLHF. CDR3 DNA: TGTGCCAGCAGTGCCCGACAGGGGAGGAATAATTCACCCCTCCACTTT.

CDR3 residues: CASSSGTKGKLFF. The DNA for the CDR3 is TGTGCCAGCAGTTCCGGGACAAAGGGAAAACTGTTTTTT. This rearrangement joins TRBV3-1 to TRBJ1-4, with a weak D call TRBD1 (6 bases). The CDR3 runs 13 residues. Trimming shortened V by 6 bases and J by 10 bases, and 15 bases separated the two germline ends. Germline-derived CDR1 and CDR2 are LGHDT and YNNKEL (reference sequence). Full variable domain (missing parts from reference TRBV3-1 and TRBJ1-4): DTAVSQTPKYLVTQMGNDKSIKCEQNLGHDTMYWYKQDSKKFLKIMFSYNNKELIINETVPNRFSPKSPDKAHLNLHINSLELGDSAVYFCASSSGTKGKLFFGSGTQLSVL.

This clonotype turned up a few times. The CDR3 protein is CASSSTGGNGYTF. The CDR3 coding sequence is TGTGCCAGCAGCTCGACAGGGGGGAATGGCTACACCTTC. This chain connects TRBV7-9 to TRBJ1-2; 9 bases are a match to TRBD1. Germline V gives CDR1 SEHNR, CDR2 FQNEAQ (reference sequence). The length of the CDR3 is 13 residues. V trimming: 4 bases; J trimming: 6 bases; junction bases outside the gene matches: 3.

This chain connects TRBV7-2 to TRBJ1-2; D is unresolved. The CDR3 length is 15 residues. Germline V gives CDR1 SGHTA, CDR2 FQGNSA. V lost 1 base and J lost 0, with 9 bases in between. The DNA for the CDR3 is TGTGCCAGCAGCTTAGGAGGAGTCGCTAACTATGGCTACACCTTC. It is translated as CASSLGGVANYGYTF.

This clonotype was picked up many times. This chain connects TRBV6-1 to TRBJ1-5, with unresolved D. V was shortened by 6 bases and J by 4 bases, with 7 bases between the two germline ends. Per the germline V gene, CDR1 is MNHNS and CDR2 is SASEGT. The CDR3 has 12 amino acids. CDR3 residues: CASRQLNQPQHF. In DNA form, the CDR3 reads TGTGCCAGCAGACAGCTTAATCAGCCCCAGCATTTT.

The chain employs TRBV7-3 and TRBJ2-3, with no clear D. Germline CDR1 is SGHTA and CDR2 is FQGTGA. This CDR3 region has 15 residues. Trimming left V 5 bases short and J 0 bases short, with 12 bases between. CDR3 sequence (DNA): TGTGCCAGCAGCGTTGGGGTTACTAGCACAGATACGCAGTATTTT. Residues: CASSVGVTSTDTQYF. The full variable domain, rest sourced from reference TRBV7-3 and TRBJ2-3, is GAGVSQTPSNKVTEKGKYVELRCDPISGHTALYWYRQSLGQGPEFLIYFQGTGAADDSGLPNDRFFAVRPEGSVSTLKIQRTERGDSAVYLCASSVGVTSTDTQYFGPGTRLTVL.

This clonotype has more than one count but fewer than ten. The CDR3 is CASSYRNTEAFF. The CDR3, as DNA: TGTGCCAGCAGCTACAGGAACACTGAAGCTTTCTTT. The V call is TRBV7-9, the J call TRBJ1-1; the D is unclear. The V end lost 4 bases, the J end lost 1 base, and 4 bases lay between the germline ends. This CDR3 has 12 residues. Germline lookup yields CDR1 SEHNR and CDR2 FQNEAQ (reference sequence).

This clonotype was recorded many times. The chain carries TRBV4-2 and TRBJ2-3, with TRBD2 matching over 9 bases. Germline assignment: CDR1 LGHNA and CDR2 YNFKEQ. This CDR3 spans 16 amino acids. Trimming took 1 base from V and 3 from J; bases not matched to a gene: 5. This CDR3 is CASSQAAGGLTDTQYF. In DNA, the CDR3 is TGTGCCAGCAGCCAAGCAGCGGGGGGTTTGACAGATACGCAGTATTTT.

This sequence joins TRBV7-3 and TRBJ1-2; D call uncertain. V was pared by 5 bases and J by 0 bases, with 10 bases between. The CDR3 totals 14 residues. Germline assignment: CDR1 SGHTA and CDR2 FQGTGA. CDR3 protein: CASSLDLSNYGYTF. CDR3 coding DNA: TGTGCCAGCAGCCTCGACCTATCTAACTATGGCTACACCTTC.

The chain uses TRBV7-9 and TRBJ1-6, with D hard to call. The V and J ends lost 2 bases and 0 bases respectively, with 8 bases between them. CDR3 size: 16 residues. The germline gives CDR1 SEHNR, CDR2 FQNEAQ (reference sequence). CDR3 amino acids: CASSLYDGSYNSPLHF. Here the CDR3 DNA reads TGTGCCAGCAGCTTATACGACGGCTCCTATAATTCACCCCTCCACTTT. Full variable domain (missing parts from reference TRBV7-9 and TRBJ1-6): DTGVSQNPRHKITKRGQNVTFRCDPISEHNRLYWYRQTLGQGPEFLTYFQNEAQLEKSRLLSDRFSAERPKGSFSTLEIQRTEQGDSAMYLCASSLYDGSYNSPLHFGNGTRLTVT.

This chain uses TRBV7-2 with TRBJ2-1; 8 bases map to TRBD2. The germline CDR1 and CDR2 sequences are SGHTA and FQGNSA. J gave up 5 bases and V 5 bases, and 11 bases lay outside the gene matches. This CDR3 comprises 16 residues. CDR3 residues: CASSHRGLAGDNEQFF. The CDR3 coding sequence is TGTGCCAGCAGCCACAGAGGACTAGCTGGAGACAATGAGCAGTTCTTC.

The CDR3 reads CASSLDSGALPPQYV. As DNA, the CDR3 is TGTGCCAGCAGCTTAGATAGCGGGGCCCTCCCCCCCCAGTACGTC. This chain uses TRBV7-2 with TRBJ2-7; 8 nucleotides align to TRBD2. Per the germline V gene, CDR1 is SGHTA and CDR2 is FQGNSA. The CDR3 is 15 residues long. With 1 base clipped from V and 10 bases from J, the junction kept 12 bases outside the gene matches.

Many counts were recorded for this clonotype. The rearrangement links TRBV7-9 to TRBJ2-7, with D possibly matching TRBD2 (5 bases). CDR3 length: 14 residues. With 5 bases removed from V and 1 base from J, the gap between germline ends came to 12 bases. Germline V lookup: CDR1 SEHNR, CDR2 FQNEAQ (reference sequence). Written as DNA, the CDR3 is TGTGCCAGCAGCCCAACCCGGGGATCCTACGAGCAGTACTTC. Its translation: CASSPTRGSYEQYF.